A single sample gave rise to the 8 T cell receptor beta chains below, sequenced in a study of blood T cell repertoires in COVID-19. Generated by immunoSEQ multiplex PCR, the TCRdb table keeps only in-frame clones and is missing some. The sample has about 150,000 clones; 80% are singletons. Sequenced material: peripheral blood. These receptors all stem from a woman in her 50s with acute or convalescent COVID-19.

The chain is built from TRBV4-2 and TRBJ1-4, with D hard to call. The CDR3 has 15 residues. Trimming pared 4 bases from V and 7 bases from J, leaving 16 bases between. CDR1 is LGHNA and CDR2 is YNFKEQ in the germline V gene. This chain's CDR3 is CASSLREGRSEKLFF. The CDR3 region has the DNA TGTGCCAGCAGCCTCCGGGAAGGTCGGAGTGAAAAACTGTTTTTT.

This clone was counted a few times. The DNA of the CDR3 is TGTGCCAGCAGCCGAGAAGGACAACCGGCTTTTGGAGCTTTCTTT. Translated: CASSREGQPAFGAFF. The chain has TRBV7-8 and TRBJ1-1, with a possible D match to TRBD1 (5 bases). Germline values: CDR1 SGHVS, CDR2 FQNEAQ. CDR3 length equals 15 residues. Trimming removed 5 bases from V and 10 bases from J, with 23 bases in between. Full variable domain (outside the CDR3, taken from reference TRBV7-8 and TRBJ1-1): GAGVSQSPRYKVAKRGQDVALRCDPISGHVSLFWYQQALGQGPEFLTYFQNEAQLDKSGLPSDRFFAERPEGSVSTLKIQRTQQEDSAVYLCASSREGQPAFGAFFGQGTRLTVV.

The genes are TRBV25-1 and TRBJ1-3; D remains ambiguous. Germline V gene lookup returns CDR1 MGHDK and CDR2 SYGVNS. The V gene lost 1 base and the J gene lost 1 base, with 8 bases spanning the gap. The CDR3 loop spans 15 amino acids. CDR3 sequence (DNA): TGTGCCAGCAGTGAATCCCCGTTGTCTGGAAACACCATATATTTT. Protein product: CASSESPLSGNTIYF.

The chain joins TRBV19 to TRBJ2-3; 7 positions match TRBD2. Germline loops: CDR1 LNHDA, CDR2 SQIVND (reference sequence). CDR3 length: 17 residues. V was clipped by 0 bases and J by 3 bases; unmatched bases: 9. The CDR3, as DNA: TGTGCCAGTAGTATAGATTTCAGCGGGGTATCGACAGATACGCAGTATTTT. Protein: CASSIDFSGVSTDTQYF.

This chain uses TRBV27 with TRBJ2-3; 9 bases are shared with TRBD1. The CDR3 is 15 amino acids. V lost 7 bases and J lost 3; bases outside the gene matches: 8. Per germline, CDR1 MNHEY and CDR2 SMNVEV (reference sequence). CDR3 in amino acids: CASNRGQGVTDTQYF. The CDR3 nucleotides are TGTGCCAGCAACCGGGGACAGGGTGTTACAGATACGCAGTATTTT.

Here the CDR3 DNA reads TGTGCCAGTAGTCCCAGCGGGGGAGGGACCGGGGAGCTGTTTTTT. Translated: CASSPSGGGTGELFF. The rearrangement joins TRBV19 to TRBJ2-2, with 8 bases fitting TRBD2. The CDR3 extends over 15 amino acids. In germline, CDR1 is LNHDA, CDR2 SQIVND (reference sequence). Unmatched junction bases numbered 7, after V lost 5 bases and J lost 5 bases.

The rearrangement links TRBV6-2 or TRBV6-3 to TRBJ1-5; 7 positions agree with TRBD1. CDR3 length: 14 residues. Per germline, CDR1 MNHEY and CDR2 SVGEGT. With V trimmed by 6 bases and J by 7 bases, 9 bases remained unmatched. The CDR3 DNA reads TGTGCCAGCAGCTCTACAGGGGCGGGACAGCCCCAGCATTTT. Translated, it gives CASSSTGAGQPQHF.

This clone occurred a few times. This chain uses TRBV25-1 with TRBJ1-6; possibly TRBD1 for D (5 bases). CDR3 length: 14 amino acids. Trimming removed 6 bases at V and 5 bases at J, with 11 bases between. Per germline, CDR1 MGHDK and CDR2 SYGVNS. CDR3 region: CASRAPTDNSPLHF. As DNA, the CDR3 is TGTGCCAGCAGAGCTCCGACAGATAATTCACCCCTCCACTTT.